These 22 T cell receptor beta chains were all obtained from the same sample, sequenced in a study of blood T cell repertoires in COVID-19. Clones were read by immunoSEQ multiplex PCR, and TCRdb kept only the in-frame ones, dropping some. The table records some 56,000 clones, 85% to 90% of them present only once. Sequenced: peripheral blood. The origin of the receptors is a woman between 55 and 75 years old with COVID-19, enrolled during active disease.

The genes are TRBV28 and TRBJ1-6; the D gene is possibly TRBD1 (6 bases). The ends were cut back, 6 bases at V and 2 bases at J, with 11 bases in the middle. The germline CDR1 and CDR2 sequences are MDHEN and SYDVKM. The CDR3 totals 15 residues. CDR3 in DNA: TGTGCCAGCAGACTAGGGGGGGCCTATAATTCACCCCTCCACTTT. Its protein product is CASRLGGAYNSPLHF. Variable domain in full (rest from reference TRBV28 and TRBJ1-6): DVKVTQSSRYLVKRTGEKVFLECVQDMDHENMFWYRQDPGLGLRLIYFSYDVKMKEKGDIPEGYSVSREKKERFSLILESASTNQTSMYLCASRLGGAYNSPLHFGNGTRLTVT.

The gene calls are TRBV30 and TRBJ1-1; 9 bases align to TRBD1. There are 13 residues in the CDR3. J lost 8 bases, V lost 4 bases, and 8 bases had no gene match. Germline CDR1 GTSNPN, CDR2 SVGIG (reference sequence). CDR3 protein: CAWNRDRDSEAFF. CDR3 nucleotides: TGTGCCTGGAACCGGGACAGGGATTCAGAAGCTTTCTTT.

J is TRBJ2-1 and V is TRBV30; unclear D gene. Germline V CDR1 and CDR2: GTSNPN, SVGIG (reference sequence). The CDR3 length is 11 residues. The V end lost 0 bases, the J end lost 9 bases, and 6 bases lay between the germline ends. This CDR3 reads CAWSVIIEQFF. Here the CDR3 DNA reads TGTGCCTGGAGTGTAATCATTGAGCAGTTCTTC.

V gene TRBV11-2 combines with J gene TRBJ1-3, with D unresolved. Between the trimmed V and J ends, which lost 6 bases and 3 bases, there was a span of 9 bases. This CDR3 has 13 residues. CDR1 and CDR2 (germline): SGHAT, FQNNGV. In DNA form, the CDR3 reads TGTGCCAGCAGGTACAGCGGTGGAAACACCATATATTTT. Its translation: CASRYSGGNTIYF.

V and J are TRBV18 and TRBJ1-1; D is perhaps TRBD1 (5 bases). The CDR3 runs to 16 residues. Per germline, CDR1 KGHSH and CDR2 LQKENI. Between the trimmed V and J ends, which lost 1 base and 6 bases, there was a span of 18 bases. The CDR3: CASSPLSSGFIPEAFF. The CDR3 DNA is TGTGCCAGCTCACCACTATCGTCAGGGTTTATCCCTGAAGCTTTCTTT.

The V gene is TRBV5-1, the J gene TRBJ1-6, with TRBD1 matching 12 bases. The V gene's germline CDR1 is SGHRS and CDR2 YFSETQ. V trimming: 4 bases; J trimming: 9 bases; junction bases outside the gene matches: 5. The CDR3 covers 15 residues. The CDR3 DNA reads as TGCGCCAGCAGCGCAGGGACAGGGGGCGGTTCACCCCTCCACTTT. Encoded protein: CASSAGTGGGSPLHF.

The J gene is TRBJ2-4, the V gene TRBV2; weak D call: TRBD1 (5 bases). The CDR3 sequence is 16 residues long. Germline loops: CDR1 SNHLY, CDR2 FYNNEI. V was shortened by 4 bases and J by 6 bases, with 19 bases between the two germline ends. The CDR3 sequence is CASSGGRVGFGNIQYF. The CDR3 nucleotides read TGTGCCAGCAGTGGGGGCCGGGTTGGGTTCGGAAACATTCAGTACTTC. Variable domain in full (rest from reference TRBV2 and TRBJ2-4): EPEVTQTPSHQVTQMGQEVILRCVPISNHLYFYWYRQILGQKVEFLVSFYNNEISEKSEIFDDQFSVERPDGSNFTLKIRSTKLEDSAMYFCASSGGRVGFGNIQYFGAGTRLSVL.

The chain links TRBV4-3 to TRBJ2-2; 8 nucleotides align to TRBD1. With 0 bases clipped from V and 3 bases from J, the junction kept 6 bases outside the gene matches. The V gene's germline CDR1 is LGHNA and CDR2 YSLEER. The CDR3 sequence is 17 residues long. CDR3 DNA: TGCGCCAGCAGCCAAGAAGCAGGGGGCTCGGACACCGGGGAGCTGTTTTTT. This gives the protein CASSQEAGGSDTGELFF.

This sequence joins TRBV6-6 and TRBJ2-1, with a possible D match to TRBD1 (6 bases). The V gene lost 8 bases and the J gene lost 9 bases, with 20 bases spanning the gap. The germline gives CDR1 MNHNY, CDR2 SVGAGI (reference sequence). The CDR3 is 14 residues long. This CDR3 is CASCDDTGRSEQFF. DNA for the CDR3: TGTGCCAGCTGTGACGATACAGGGCGGAGTGAGCAGTTCTTC.

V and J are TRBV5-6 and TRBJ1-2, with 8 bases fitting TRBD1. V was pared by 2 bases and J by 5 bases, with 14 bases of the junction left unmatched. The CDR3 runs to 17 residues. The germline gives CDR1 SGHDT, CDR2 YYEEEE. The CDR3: CASSFDGQGMMLYGYTF. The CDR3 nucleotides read TGTGCCAGCAGCTTCGATGGACAGGGTATGATGTTGTATGGCTACACCTTC.

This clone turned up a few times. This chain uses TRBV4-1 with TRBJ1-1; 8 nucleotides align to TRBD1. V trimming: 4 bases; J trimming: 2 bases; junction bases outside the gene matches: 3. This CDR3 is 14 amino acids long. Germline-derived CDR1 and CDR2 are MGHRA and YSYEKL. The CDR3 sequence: CASSRQGINTEAFF. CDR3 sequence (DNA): TGCGCCAGCAGCCGACAGGGGATTAACACTGAAGCTTTCTTT.

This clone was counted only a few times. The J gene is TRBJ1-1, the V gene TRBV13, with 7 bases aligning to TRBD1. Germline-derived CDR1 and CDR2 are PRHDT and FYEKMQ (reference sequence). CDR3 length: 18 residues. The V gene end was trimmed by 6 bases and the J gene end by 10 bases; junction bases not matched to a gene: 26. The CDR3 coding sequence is TGTGCCAGCAGGAGGCCGCACAGTAACAAGGAACTTGGGGACAGAGCTTTCTTT. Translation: CASRRPHSNKELGDRAFF. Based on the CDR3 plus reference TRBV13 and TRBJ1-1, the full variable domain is AAGVIQSPRHLIKEKRETATLKCYPIPRHDTVYWYQQGPGQDPQFLISFYEKMQSDKGSIPDRFSAQQFSDYHSELNMSSLELGDSALYFCASRRPHSNKELGDRAFFGQGTRLTVV.

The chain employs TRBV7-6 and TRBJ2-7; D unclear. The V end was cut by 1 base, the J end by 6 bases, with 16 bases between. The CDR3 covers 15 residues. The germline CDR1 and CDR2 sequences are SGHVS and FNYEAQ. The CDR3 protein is CASSLGLGLPSEQYF. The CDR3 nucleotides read TGTGCCAGCAGCTTAGGGTTAGGCTTACCTAGCGAGCAGTACTTC.

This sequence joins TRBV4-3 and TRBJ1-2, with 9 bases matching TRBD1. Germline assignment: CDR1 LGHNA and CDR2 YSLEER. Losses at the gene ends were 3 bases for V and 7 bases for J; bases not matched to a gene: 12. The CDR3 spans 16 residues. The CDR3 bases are TGCGCCAGCAGCCAGGGACAGGGCGGGTGGGTGAGTGGCTACACCTTC. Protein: CASSQGQGGWVSGYTF.

In DNA form, the CDR3 reads TGTGCCAGCAGCTTCCAGGGGATAGCTAACTATGGCTACACCTTC. Translated: CASSFQGIANYGYTF. The chain recombines TRBV7-8 with TRBJ1-2; perhaps TRBD1 as D (6 bases). Trimming shortened V by 3 bases and J by 0 bases, and 11 bases separated the two germline ends. The CDR3 covers 15 residues. CDR1 is SGHVS and CDR2 is FQNEAQ in the germline V gene.

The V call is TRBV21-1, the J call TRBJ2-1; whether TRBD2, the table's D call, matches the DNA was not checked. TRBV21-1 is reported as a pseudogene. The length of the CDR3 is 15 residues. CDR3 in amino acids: CASSRVRSSYNEQFF. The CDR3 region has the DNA TGTGCCAGCAGCAGGGTAAGGAGCTCCTACAATGAGCAGTTCTTC.

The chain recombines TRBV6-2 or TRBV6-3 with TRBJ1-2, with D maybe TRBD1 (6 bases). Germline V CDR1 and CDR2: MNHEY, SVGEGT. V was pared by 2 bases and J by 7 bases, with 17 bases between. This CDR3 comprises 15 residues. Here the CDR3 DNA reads TGTGCCAGCAGTTACCCCGGGGGGACACCGGGTGGCTACACCTTC. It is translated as CASSYPGGTPGGYTF.

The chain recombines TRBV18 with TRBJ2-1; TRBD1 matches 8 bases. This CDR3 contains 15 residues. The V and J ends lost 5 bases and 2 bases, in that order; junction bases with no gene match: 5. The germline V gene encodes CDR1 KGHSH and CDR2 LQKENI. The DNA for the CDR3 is TGTGCCAGCTCAATAGGACAGGGAACCTACAATGAGCAGTTCTTC. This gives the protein CASSIGQGTYNEQFF.

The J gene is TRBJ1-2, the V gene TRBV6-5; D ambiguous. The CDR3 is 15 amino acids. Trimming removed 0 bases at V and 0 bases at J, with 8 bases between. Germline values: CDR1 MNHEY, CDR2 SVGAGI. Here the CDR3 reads CASSYSVRANYGYTF. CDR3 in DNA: TGTGCCAGCAGTTACTCGGTGAGAGCTAACTATGGCTACACCTTC.

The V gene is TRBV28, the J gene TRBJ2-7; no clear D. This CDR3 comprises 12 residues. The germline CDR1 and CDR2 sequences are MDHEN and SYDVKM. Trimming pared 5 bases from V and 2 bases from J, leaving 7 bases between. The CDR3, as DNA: TGTGCCAGCAGTGTCACAACCTACGAGCAGTACTTC. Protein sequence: CASSVTTYEQYF.

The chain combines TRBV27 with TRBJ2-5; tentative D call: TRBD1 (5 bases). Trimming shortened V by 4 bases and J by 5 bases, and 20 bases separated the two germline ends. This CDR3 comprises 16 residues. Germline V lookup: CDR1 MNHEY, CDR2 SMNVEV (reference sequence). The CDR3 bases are TGTGCCAGCAGTTCATTGACAGACATCCGGACGGAGACCCAGTACTTC. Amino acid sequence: CASSSLTDIRTETQYF.

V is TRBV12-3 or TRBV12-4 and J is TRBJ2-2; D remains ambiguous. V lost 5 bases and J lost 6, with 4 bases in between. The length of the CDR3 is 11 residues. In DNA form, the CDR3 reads TGTGCCAGCAGTCCAGCCGGGGAGCTGTTTTTT. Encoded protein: CASSPAGELFF.